This paragraph reports one T cell receptor (beta chain). The data derive from a study of blood T cell repertoires in COVID-19. Study context: Donors in the United States, Italy and Spain gave samples during acute or convalescent COVID-19. The analysed material was cDNA or gDNA that came from T cells, B-cell-depleted T cells, or PBMCs.

Per the original methods: Amplification of reference gene primers was used by the study to estimate nucleated cell counts. Using immunoSEQ multiplex PCR, the repertoire was profiled, and TCRdb retains in-frame clones only, with some absent. For V, J and clone size, that table is used; D and trimming come from the DNA. The sample records around 100,000 clones, approximately 90% being singletons. The CDR3 totals 15 residues. Trimming took off 2 bases at V and 4 bases at J, with 14 bases between the two ends. Germline V lookup: CDR1 MGHDK, CDR2 SYGVNS. Source material: peripheral blood. J is TRBJ1-2 and V is TRBV25-1; maybe TRBD1 (5 bases). The source of this sequence is a man aged 50-60 years with acute or convalescent COVID-19. The CDR3 nucleotides read TGTGCCAGCAGTGAAGGGAACAGGCGGACCTATGGCTACACCTTC. Translating gives CASSEGNRRTYGYTF.